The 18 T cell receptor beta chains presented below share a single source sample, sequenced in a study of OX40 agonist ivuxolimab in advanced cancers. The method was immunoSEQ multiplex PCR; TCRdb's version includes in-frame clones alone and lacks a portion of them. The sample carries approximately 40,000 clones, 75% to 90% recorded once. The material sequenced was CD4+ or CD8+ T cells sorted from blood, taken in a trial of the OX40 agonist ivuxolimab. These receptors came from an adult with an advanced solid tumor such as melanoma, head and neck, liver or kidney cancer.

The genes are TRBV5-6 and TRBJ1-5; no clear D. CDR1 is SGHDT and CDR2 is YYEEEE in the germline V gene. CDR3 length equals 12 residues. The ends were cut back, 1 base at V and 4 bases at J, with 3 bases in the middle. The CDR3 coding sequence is TGTGCCAGCAGCTTGAGGAATCAGCCCCAGCATTTT. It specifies CASSLRNQPQHF.

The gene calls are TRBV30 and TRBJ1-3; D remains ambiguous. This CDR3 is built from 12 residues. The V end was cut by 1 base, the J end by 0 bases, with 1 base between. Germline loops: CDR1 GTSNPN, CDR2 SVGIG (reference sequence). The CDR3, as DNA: TGTGCCTGGAGTGACTCTGGAAACACCATATATTTT. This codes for CAWSDSGNTIYF.

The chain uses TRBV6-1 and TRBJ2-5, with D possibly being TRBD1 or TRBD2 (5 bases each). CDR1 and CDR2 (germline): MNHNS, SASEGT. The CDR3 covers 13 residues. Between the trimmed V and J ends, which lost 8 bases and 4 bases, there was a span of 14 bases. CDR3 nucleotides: TGTGCCAGCTTACACAGTGGGGGAGAGACCCAGTACTTC. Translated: CASLHSGGETQYF.

The CDR3 sequence: CASRDRQGSQPQHF. CDR3 bases: TGTGCCAGCAGGGATAGACAGGGAAGTCAGCCCCAGCATTTT. The rearrangement links TRBV6-6 to TRBJ1-5, with 7 bases that match TRBD1. V was clipped by 6 bases and J by 6 bases; unmatched bases: 8. The CDR3 spans 14 residues. Per germline, CDR1 MNHNY and CDR2 SVGAGI (reference sequence).

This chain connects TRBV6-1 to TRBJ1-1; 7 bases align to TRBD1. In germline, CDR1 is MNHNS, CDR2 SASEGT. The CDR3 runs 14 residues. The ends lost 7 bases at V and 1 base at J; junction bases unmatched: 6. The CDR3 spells CASTLTGKNTEAFF. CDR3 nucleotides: TGTGCCAGCACCCTGACAGGGAAGAACACTGAAGCTTTCTTT.

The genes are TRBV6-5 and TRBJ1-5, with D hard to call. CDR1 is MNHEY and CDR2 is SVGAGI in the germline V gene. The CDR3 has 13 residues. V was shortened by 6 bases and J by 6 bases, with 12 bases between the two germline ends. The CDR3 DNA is TGTGCCAGCAGCCCTAGAGGGAGTCAGCCCCAGCATTTT. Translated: CASSPRGSQPQHF.

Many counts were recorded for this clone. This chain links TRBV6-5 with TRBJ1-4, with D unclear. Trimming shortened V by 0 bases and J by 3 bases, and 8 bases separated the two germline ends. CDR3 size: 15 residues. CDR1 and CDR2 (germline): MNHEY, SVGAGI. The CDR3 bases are TGTGCCAGCAGTTACTCGACTACGGCTAATGAAAAACTGTTTTTT. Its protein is CASSYSTTANEKLFF.

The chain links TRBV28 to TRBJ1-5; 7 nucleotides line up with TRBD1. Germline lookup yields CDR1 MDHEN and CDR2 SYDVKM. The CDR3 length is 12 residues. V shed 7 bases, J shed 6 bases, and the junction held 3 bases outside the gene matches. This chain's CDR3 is CASTGGSQPQHF. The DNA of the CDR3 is TGTGCCAGCACAGGGGGATCTCAGCCCCAGCATTTT.

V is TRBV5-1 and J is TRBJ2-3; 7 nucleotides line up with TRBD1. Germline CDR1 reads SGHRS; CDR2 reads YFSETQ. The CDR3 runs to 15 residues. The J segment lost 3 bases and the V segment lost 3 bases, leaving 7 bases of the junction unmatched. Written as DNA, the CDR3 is TGCGCCAGCAGCTCCCGGGACAGATCTACAGATACGCAGTATTTT. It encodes CASSSRDRSTDTQYF.

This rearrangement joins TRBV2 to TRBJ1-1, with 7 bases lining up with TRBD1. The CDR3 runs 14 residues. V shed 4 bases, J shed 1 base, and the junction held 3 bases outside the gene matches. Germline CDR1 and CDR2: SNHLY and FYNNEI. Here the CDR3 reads CASSVGQQNTEAFF. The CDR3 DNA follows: TGTGCCAGCAGTGTGGGACAGCAGAACACTGAAGCTTTCTTT. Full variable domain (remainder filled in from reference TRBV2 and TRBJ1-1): EPEVTQTPSHQVTQMGQEVILRCVPISNHLYFYWYRQILGQKVEFLVSFYNNEISEKSEIFDDQFSVERPDGSNFTLKIRSTKLEDSAMYFCASSVGQQNTEAFFGQGTRLTVV.

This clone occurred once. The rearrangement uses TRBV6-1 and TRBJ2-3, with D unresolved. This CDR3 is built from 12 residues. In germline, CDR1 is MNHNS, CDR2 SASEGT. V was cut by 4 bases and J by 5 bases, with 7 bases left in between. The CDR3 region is CASSGSGDTQYF. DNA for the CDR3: TGTGCCAGCAGTGGGTCGGGAGATACGCAGTATTTT.

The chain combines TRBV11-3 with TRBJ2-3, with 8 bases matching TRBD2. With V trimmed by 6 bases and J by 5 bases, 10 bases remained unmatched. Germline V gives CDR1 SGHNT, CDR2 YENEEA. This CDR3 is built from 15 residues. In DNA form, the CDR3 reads TGTGCCAGCAGGCTGGGGCTAGCGGGTAAAGATACGCAGTATTTT. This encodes CASRLGLAGKDTQYF.

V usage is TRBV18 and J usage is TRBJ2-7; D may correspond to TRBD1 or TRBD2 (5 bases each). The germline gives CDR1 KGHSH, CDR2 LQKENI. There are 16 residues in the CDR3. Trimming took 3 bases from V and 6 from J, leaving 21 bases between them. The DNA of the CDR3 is TGTGCCAGCTCACCCATTTCCGGGACGTTTCGAGGCGAGCAGTACTTC. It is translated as CASSPISGTFRGEQYF.

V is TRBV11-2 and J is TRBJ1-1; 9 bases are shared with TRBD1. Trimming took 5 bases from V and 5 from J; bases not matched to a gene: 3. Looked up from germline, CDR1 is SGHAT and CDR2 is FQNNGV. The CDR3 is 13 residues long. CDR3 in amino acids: CASSGQGWTEAFF. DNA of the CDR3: TGTGCCAGCAGCGGACAGGGGTGGACTGAAGCTTTCTTT.

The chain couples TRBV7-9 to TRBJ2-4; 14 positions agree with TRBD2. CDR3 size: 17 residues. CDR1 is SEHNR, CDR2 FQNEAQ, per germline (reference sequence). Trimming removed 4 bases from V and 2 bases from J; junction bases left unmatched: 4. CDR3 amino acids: CASSSTSGGASKNIQYF. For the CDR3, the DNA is TGTGCCAGCAGCTCGACTAGCGGGGGGGCCTCCAAAAACATTCAGTACTTC.

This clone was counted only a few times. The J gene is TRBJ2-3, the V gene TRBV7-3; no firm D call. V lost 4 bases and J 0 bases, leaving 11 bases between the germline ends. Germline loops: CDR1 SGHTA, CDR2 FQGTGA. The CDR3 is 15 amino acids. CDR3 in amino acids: CASSSRSFSTDTQYF. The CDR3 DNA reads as TGTGCCAGCAGCTCCCGTTCTTTTAGCACAGATACGCAGTATTTT.

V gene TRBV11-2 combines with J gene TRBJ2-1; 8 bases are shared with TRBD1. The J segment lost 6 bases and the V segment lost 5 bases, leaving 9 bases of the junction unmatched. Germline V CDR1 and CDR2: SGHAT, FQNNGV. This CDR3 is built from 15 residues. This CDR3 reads CASSPDRVGTNEQFF. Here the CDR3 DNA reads TGTGCCAGCAGCCCGGACAGGGTTGGTACCAATGAGCAGTTCTTC. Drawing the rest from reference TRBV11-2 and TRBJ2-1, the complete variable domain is EAGVAQSPRYKIIEKRQSVAFWCNPISGHATLYWYQQILGQGPKLLIQFQNNGVVDDSQLPKDRFSAERLKGVDSTLKIQPAKLEDSAVYLCASSPDRVGTNEQFFGPGTRLTVL.

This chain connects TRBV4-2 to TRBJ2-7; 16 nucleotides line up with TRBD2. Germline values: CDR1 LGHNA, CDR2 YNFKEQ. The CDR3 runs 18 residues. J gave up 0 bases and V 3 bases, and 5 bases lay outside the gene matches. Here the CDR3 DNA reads TGTGCCAGCAGCCACGGGACTAGCGGGGGGGCGAGCTCCTACGAGCAGTACTTC. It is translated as CASSHGTSGGASSYEQYF.